The text below deals with one T cell receptor beta chain. The V gene lost 9 bases and the J gene lost 0 bases, with 9 bases spanning the gap. The CDR3 is made up of 13 amino acids. Per the germline V gene, CDR1 is LNHNV and CDR2 is YYDKDF (reference sequence). The sample belongs to a study of glioma-infiltrating T cells after dendritic cell vaccination. TCRdb's table, derived via immunoSEQ multiplex PCR, lists solely in-frame clones and lacks some. The sample holds 90,000 or so clones; over 75% are singletons and the top ten take less than 3%. This clonotype was obtained from a human donor with glioblastoma. The chain employs TRBV15 and TRBJ1-3, with D unresolved. This sample comprised blood, obtained before dendritic cell vaccination. The CDR3 DNA is TGTGCCACGAGGTCTAGCTCTGGAAACACCATATATTTT. This gives the protein CATRSSSGNTIYF.